This entry lists 10 T cell receptor beta chains sequenced from one sample in a study of blood T cell repertoires in COVID-19. Sequencing was performed with immunoSEQ multiplex PCR; in TCRdb, only in-frame clones are kept and a portion is missing. The sample includes 250,000 to 300,000 clones, roughly 90% of them seen just once. Material: PBMCs or T cells enriched from blood (not recorded which). Every receptor here comes from a man in his forties or fifties who had recovered from COVID-19.

This chain uses TRBV3-1 (or the pseudogene TRBV3-2) with TRBJ1-5; the D is unclear. Germline CDR1 is LGHDT and CDR2 is YNNKEL (reference sequence). V lost 4 bases and J lost 5, with 9 bases in between. The CDR3 is 13 amino acids. The CDR3 loop is CASSPQGDQPQHF. In nucleotides, the CDR3 is TGTGCCAGCAGCCCCCAAGGAGATCAGCCCCAGCATTTT.

This chain connects TRBV19 to TRBJ2-1, with 12 nucleotides matching TRBD2. The CDR3 has 15 amino acids. Germline V CDR1 and CDR2: LNHDA, SQIVND (reference sequence). V was pared by 1 base and J by 9 bases, with 4 bases of the junction left unmatched. CDR3 coding DNA: TGTGCCAGTAGTATAGCTAGCGGGAGGGCCGGTGAGCAGTTCTTC. This codes for CASSIASGRAGEQFF.

On this clone: At one end the junction does not follow the germline gene, possibly because of a read error. The rearrangement uses TRBV12-3 or TRBV12-4 and TRBJ2-7; D is possibly TRBD1 (5 bases). The CDR3 totals 13 residues. The CDR3 sequence is CASSATVNYGQYF. The CDR3 bases are TGTGCCAGCAGTGCGACAGTGAACTACGGGCAGTACTTC.

The chain uses TRBV7-2 and TRBJ2-7, with TRBD1 matching over 7 bases. The CDR3 is 13 amino acids. Trimming at V came to 2 bases and at J to 2 bases, leaving 0 bases not matched to a gene. In germline, CDR1 is SGHTA, CDR2 FQGNSA. The CDR3 here is CASSLQGAYEQYF. CDR3 bases: TGTGCCAGCAGCTTACAGGGGGCCTACGAGCAGTACTTC.

The chain uses TRBV28 and TRBJ1-1, with D possibly matching TRBD1 (6 bases). CDR1 and CDR2 from the germline V gene are MDHEN and SYDVKM. This CDR3 is 18 amino acids long. Trimming shortened V by 5 bases and J by 0 bases, and 22 bases separated the two germline ends. This CDR3 is CASSTKQRQDSLNTEAFF. The CDR3 DNA reads as TGTGCCAGCAGTACCAAACAGAGACAGGACTCTTTGAACACTGAAGCTTTCTTT.

The J gene is TRBJ2-7, the V gene TRBV11-2, with D maybe TRBD2 (6 bases). The germline V gene encodes CDR1 SGHAT and CDR2 FQNNGV. Trimming took 2 bases from V and 0 from J, leaving 14 bases between them. The length of the CDR3 is 16 residues. CDR3 DNA: TGTGCCAGCAGCTTACTTCGGGGGAGAAGCTCCTACGAGCAGTACTTC. Translating it yields CASSLLRGRSSYEQYF.

This clone was observed a handful of times. This rearrangement joins TRBV28 to TRBJ1-5; TRBD1 matches at 8 bases. CDR1 and CDR2 (germline): MDHEN, SYDVKM. The CDR3 is 15 residues long. V shed 2 bases, J shed 4 bases, and the junction held 4 bases outside the gene matches. DNA of the CDR3: TGTGCCAGCAGTTTAGTTCAGGGGGCGAATCAGCCCCAGCATTTT. Its translation: CASSLVQGANQPQHF. The full variable domain, completed using reference TRBV28 and TRBJ1-5, is DVKVTQSSRYLVKRTGEKVFLECVQDMDHENMFWYRQDPGLGLRLIYFSYDVKMKEKGDIPEGYSVSREKKERFSLILESASTNQTSMYLCASSLVQGANQPQHFGDGTRLSIL.

The chain employs TRBV5-1 and TRBJ2-3; 11 bases match TRBD2. CDR1 is SGHRS and CDR2 is YFSETQ in the germline V gene. The V and J ends lost 2 bases and 4 bases, in that order; junction bases with no gene match: 3. The CDR3 runs 15 residues. CDR3 region: CASSFRTSGSDTQYF. The CDR3 region has the DNA TGCGCCAGCAGCTTTCGGACTAGCGGGTCAGATACGCAGTATTTT.

V usage is TRBV4-1 and J usage is TRBJ1-2; 7 nucleotides match TRBD1. Germline V CDR1 and CDR2: MGHRA, YSYEKL. The CDR3 is 15 residues long. J gave up 8 bases and V 1 base, and 10 bases lay outside the gene matches. DNA of the CDR3: TGCGCCAGCAGCCAAGGCCCCGACAGGGTTTACGGCTACACCTTC. It codes for CASSQGPDRVYGYTF.

V usage is TRBV18 and J usage is TRBJ2-2, with D perhaps matching TRBD1 (6 bases). The CDR3 sequence is 17 residues long. V shed 3 bases and J shed 2 bases, with 16 bases lying between them. Germline V gene data show CDR1 as KGHSH and CDR2 as LQKENI. This CDR3 is CASSPRGPGVNTGELFF. CDR3 bases: TGTGCCAGCTCACCTCGCGGGCCAGGGGTAAACACCGGGGAGCTGTTTTTT.